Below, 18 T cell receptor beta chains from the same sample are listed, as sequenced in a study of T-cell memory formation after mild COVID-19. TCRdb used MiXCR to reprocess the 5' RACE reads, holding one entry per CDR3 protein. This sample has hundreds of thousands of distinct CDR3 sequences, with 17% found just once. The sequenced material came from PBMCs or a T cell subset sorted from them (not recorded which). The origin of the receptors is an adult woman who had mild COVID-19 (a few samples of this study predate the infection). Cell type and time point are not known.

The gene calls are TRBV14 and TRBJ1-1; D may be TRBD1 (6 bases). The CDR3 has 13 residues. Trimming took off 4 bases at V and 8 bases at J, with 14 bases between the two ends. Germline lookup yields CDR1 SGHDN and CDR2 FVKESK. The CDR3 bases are TGTGCCAGCAGCCCCAGGGTTACAGGGGAAGCTTTCTTT. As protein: CASSPRVTGEAFF. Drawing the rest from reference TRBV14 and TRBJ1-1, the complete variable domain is EAGVTQFPSHSVIEKGQTVTLRCDPISGHDNLYWYRRVMGKEIKFLLHFVKESKQDESGMPNNRFLAERTGGTYSTLKVQPAELEDSGVYFCASSPRVTGEAFFGQGTRLTVV.

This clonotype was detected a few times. The CDR3: CATSGRTSGGSEQFF. CDR3 bases: TGTGCCACCAGCGGCCGGACTAGCGGGGGGTCTGAGCAGTTCTTC. J is TRBJ2-1 and V is TRBV15, with TRBD2 matching over 14 bases. Germline V gene lookup returns CDR1 LNHNV and CDR2 YYDKDF (reference sequence). The CDR3 extends over 15 amino acids. Unmatched junction bases numbered 6, after V lost 5 bases and J lost 9 bases.

In nucleotides, the CDR3 is TGTGCCAGCACCTCCCGATGGGGCTCGACCGGGGAGCTGTTTTTT. Protein: CASTSRWGSTGELFF. V usage is TRBV9 and J usage is TRBJ2-2; D is perhaps TRBD1 (5 bases). The germline V and J ends were trimmed by 6 bases and 5 bases, with 17 bases remaining between them. This CDR3 has 15 amino acids. CDR1 and CDR2 (germline): SGDLS, YYNGEE.

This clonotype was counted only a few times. The CDR3 loop reads CASKRVTGDNSPLHF. The CDR3, as DNA: TGTGCCAGCAAACGCGTAACGGGGGACAATTCACCCCTCCACTTT. V usage is TRBV7-2 and J usage is TRBJ1-6, with TRBD1 as a possible D gene (5 bases). This CDR3 contains 15 residues. Trimming stripped 7 bases from V and 7 bases from J, with 17 bases between. Germline loops: CDR1 SGHTA, CDR2 FQGNSA.

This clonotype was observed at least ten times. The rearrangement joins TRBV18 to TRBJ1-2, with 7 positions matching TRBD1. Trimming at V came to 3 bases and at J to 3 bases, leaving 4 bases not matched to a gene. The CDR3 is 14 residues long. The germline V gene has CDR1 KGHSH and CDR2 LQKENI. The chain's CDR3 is CASSPTGTDYGYTF. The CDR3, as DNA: TGTGCCAGCTCACCCACCGGGACAGACTATGGCTACACCTTC. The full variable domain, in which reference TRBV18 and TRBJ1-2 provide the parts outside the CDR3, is NAGVMQNPRHLVRRRGQEARLRCSPMKGHSHVYWYRQLPEEGLKFMVYLQKENIIDESGMPKERFSAEFPKEGPSILRIQQVVRGDSAAYFCASSPTGTDYGYTFGSGTRLTVV.

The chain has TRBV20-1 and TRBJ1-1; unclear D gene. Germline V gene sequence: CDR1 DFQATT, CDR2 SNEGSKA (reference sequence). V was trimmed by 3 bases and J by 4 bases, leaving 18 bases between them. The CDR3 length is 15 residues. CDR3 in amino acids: CSASRNGEAATEAFF. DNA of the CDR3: TGCAGTGCTAGTCGAAACGGCGAGGCGGCCACTGAAGCTTTCTTT.

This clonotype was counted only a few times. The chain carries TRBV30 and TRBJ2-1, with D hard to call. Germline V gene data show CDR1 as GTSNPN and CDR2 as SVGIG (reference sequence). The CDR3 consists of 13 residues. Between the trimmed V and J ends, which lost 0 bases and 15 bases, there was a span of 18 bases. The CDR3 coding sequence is TGTGCCTGGAGTGTACAGACCCGGGTGGAGTCGTTCTTC. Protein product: CAWSVQTRVESFF.

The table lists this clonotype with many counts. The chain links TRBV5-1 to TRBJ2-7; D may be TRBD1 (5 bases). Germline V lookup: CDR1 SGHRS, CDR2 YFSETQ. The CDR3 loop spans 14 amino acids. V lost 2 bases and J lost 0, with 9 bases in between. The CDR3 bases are TGCGCCAGCAGCTTTCACGACAGCTCCTACGAGCAGTACTTC. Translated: CASSFHDSSYEQYF.

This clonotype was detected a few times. CDR3 in amino acids: CATSSGPGANVLTF. CDR3 coding DNA: TGTGCCACCAGCTCAGGTCCCGGGGCCAACGTCCTGACTTTC. The chain uses TRBV24-1 and TRBJ2-6; the D is unclear. The CDR3 loop spans 14 amino acids. Trimming shortened V by 7 bases and J by 4 bases, and 10 bases separated the two germline ends. Per germline, CDR1 KGHDR and CDR2 SFDVKD.

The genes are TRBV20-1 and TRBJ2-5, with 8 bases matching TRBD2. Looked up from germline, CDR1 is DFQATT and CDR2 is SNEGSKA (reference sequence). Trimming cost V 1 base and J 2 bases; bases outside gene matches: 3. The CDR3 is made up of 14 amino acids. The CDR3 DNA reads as TGCAGTGCTAGAGGACTAGCGACTCAAGAGACCCAGTACTTC. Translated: CSARGLATQETQYF.

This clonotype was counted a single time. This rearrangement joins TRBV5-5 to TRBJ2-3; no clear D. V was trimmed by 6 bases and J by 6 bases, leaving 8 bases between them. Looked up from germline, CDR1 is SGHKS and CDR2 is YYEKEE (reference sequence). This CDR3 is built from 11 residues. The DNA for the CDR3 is TGTGCCAGCACTTATCCTGATACGCAGTATTTT. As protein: CASTYPDTQYF.

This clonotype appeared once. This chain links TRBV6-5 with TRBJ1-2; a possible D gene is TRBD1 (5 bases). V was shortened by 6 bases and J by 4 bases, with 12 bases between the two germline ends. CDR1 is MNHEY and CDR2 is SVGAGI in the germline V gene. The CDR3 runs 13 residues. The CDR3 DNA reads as TGTGCCAGCAGCCCCGAGGGGATCTATGGCTACACCTTC. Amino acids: CASSPEGIYGYTF.

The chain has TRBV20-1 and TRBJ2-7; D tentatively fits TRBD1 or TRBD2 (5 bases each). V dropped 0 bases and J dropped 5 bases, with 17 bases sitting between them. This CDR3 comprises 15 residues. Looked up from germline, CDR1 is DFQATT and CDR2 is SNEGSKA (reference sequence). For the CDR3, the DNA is TGCAGTGCTAGAGACTTGGGGGTGGTGACTGACGAGCAGTACTTC. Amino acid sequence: CSARDLGVVTDEQYF.

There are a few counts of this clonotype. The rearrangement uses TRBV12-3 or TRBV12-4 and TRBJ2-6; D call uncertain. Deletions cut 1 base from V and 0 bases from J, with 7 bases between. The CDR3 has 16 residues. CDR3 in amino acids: CASSLEDPSGANVLTF. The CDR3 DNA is TGTGCCAGCAGTTTAGAGGACCCCTCTGGGGCCAACGTCCTGACTTTC.

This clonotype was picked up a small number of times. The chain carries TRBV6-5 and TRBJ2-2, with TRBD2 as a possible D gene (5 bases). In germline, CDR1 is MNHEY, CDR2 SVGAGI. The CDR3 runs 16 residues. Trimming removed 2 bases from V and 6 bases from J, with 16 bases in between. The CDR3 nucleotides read TGTGCCAGCAGTTACGACGGGGAACATCGGCCCGGGGAGCTGTTTTTT. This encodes CASSYDGEHRPGELFF.

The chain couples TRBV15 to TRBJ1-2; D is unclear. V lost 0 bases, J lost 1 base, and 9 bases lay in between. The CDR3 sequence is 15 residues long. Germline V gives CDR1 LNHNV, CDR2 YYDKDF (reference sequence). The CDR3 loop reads CATSRDWAVNYGYTF. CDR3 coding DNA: TGTGCCACCAGCAGAGATTGGGCGGTTAACTATGGCTACACCTTC.

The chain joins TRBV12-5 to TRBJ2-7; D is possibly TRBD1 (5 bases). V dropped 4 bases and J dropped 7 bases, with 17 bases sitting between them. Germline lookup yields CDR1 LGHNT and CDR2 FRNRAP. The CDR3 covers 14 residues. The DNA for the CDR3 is TGTGCTAGTGGTTCCTCATCAAACCCAGGGGAGCAGTACTTC. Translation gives CASGSSSNPGEQYF.

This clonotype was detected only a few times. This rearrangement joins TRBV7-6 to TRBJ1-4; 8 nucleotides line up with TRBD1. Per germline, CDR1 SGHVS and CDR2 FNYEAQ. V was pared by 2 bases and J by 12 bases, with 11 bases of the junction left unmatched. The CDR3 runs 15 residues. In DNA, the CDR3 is TGTGCCAGCAGCTTACCCACAGGGGGGACGGGTCAACTGTTTTTT. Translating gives CASSLPTGGTGQLFF. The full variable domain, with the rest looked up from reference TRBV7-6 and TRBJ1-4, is GAGVSQSPRYKVTKRGQDVALRCDPISGHVSLYWYRQALGQGPEFLTYFNYEAQQDKSGLPNDRFSAERPEGSISTLTIQRTEQRDSAMYRCASSLPTGGTGQLFFGSGTQLSVL.